A selection of T cell receptor beta chains follows, all from one sample in a study of CD8+ T cells in alopecia areata. Here immunoSEQ multiplex PCR was the method, and the copy in TCRdb shows in-frame clones only, minus some. In the table there are some 110,000 clones, roughly 68% of which are singletons. Sequencing was performed on CD4+ T cells sorted from blood. Every receptor here comes from a human donor in good health. CDR3s include the opening cysteine and the closing phenylalanine or tryptophan. The D gene is left open where the match is weak. Only part of the rows carry a size: once, few, many, or a class if the clone is expanded.

CDR3 length,V gene,J gene,D gene,clone size,CDR3 protein,CDR3 DNA
16,TRBV27,TRBJ1-6,.,few,CASSYSGSSYNSPLHF,TGTGCCAGCAGTTATTCAGGTAGCTCCTATAATTCACCCCTCCACTTT
14,TRBV7-9,TRBJ1-2,.,.,CASSPRDRNYGYTF,TGTGCCAGCAGCCCCCGAGACAGAAACTATGGCTACACCTTC
12,TRBV5-6,TRBJ2-5,.,.,CASSRLGLTQYF,TGTGCCAGCAGCCGGCTGGGGCTGACCCAGTACTTC
16,TRBV4-1,TRBJ2-1,.,few,CASSQVPLDPYNEQFF,TGCGCCAGCAGCCAAGTCCCTCTCGACCCGTACAATGAGCAGTTCTTC
14,TRBV7-2,TRBJ2-6,.,few,CASSLSSGANVLTF,TGTGCCAGCAGCTTAAGCTCTGGGGCCAACGTCCTGACTTTC
14,TRBV7-9,TRBJ2-2,.,.,CASSIRRNTGELFF,TGTGCCAGCAGCATCCGGAGGAACACCGGGGAGCTGTTTTTT
11,TRBV5-1,TRBJ2-2,TRBD1,.,CASSDREELFF,TGCGCCAGCAGCGACAGGGAAGAGCTGTTTTTT
9,TRBV30,TRBJ1-2,.,.,CATGAGYTF,TGTGCTACGGGGGCTGGCTACACCTTC
14,TRBV7-7,TRBJ2-2,TRBD1,.,CASSPVTGPGELFF,TGTGCCAGCAGTCCGGTGACAGGGCCCGGGGAGCTGTTTTTT
17,TRBV5-6,TRBJ1-5,.,few,CASSPGMGGGSNQPQHF,TGTGCCAGCAGCCCTGGGATGGGGGGAGGTAGCAATCAGCCCCAGCATTTT
12,TRBV25-1,TRBJ1-2,.,.,CASSEWTWGYTF,TGTGCCAGCAGTGAATGGACCTGGGGCTACACCTTC
14,TRBV18,TRBJ2-7,.,.,CASSPGSSPYEQYF,TGTGCCAGCTCACCGGGGAGCAGTCCCTACGAGCAGTACTTC
13,TRBV29-1,TRBJ2-6,.,.,CSATPSGANVLTF,TGCAGCGCCACCCCTTCTGGGGCCAACGTCCTGACTTTC
13,TRBV29-1,TRBJ2-3,.,.,CSVEGQATDTQYF,TGCAGCGTTGAAGGACAGGCCACAGATACGCAGTATTTT
15,TRBV5-1,TRBJ1-4,.,few,CASSLALGTNEKLFF,TGCGCCAGCAGCTTGGCCCTCGGAACTAATGAAAAACTGTTTTTT
11,TRBV29-1,TRBJ1-2,TRBD1,.,CSGRGPDGYTF,TGCAGCGGCAGGGGGCCAGATGGCTACACCTTC
15,TRBV30,TRBJ1-6,.,.,CAWSVLRVSNSPLHF,TGTGCCTGGAGTGTACTCCGGGTGTCGAATTCACCCCTCCACTTT
14,TRBV5-1,TRBJ1-1,.,.,CASSLGELNTEAFF,TGCGCCAGCAGCTTGGGAGAATTGAACACTGAAGCTTTCTTT
12,TRBV29-1,TRBJ2-1,.,.,CSVEGTTNEQFF,TGCAGCGTTGAAGGGACTACCAATGAGCAGTTCTTC
16,TRBV5-8,TRBJ1-2,.,.,CASSLEGRATRYGYTF,TGTGCCAGCAGCTTGGAGGGCAGGGCTACTCGCTATGGCTACACCTTC
13,TRBV12-5,TRBJ2-5,.,.,CASGLASQETQYF,TGTGCTAGTGGTTTGGCCTCCCAAGAGACCCAGTACTTC
11,TRBV29-1,TRBJ2-1,.,few,CSPRRINEQFF,TGCAGCCCCAGGAGAATTAATGAGCAGTTCTTC
14,TRBV15,TRBJ1-6,.,.,CATSPQSYNSPLHF,TGTGCCACCAGCCCCCAGTCCTATAATTCACCCCTCCACTTT
14,TRBV2,TRBJ2-7,TRBD2,.,CASVGTSGGLEQYF,TGTGCCAGCGTCGGGACTAGCGGGGGGCTCGAGCAGTACTTC
15,TRBV6-5,TRBJ1-3,.,.,CASSRFTKAGNTIYF,TGTGCCAGCTCCCGCTTCACAAAAGCTGGAAACACCATATATTTT
13,TRBV5-1,TRBJ2-5,.,.,CASSLRDRETQYF,TGCGCCAGCAGTTTACGGGACCGAGAGACCCAGTACTTC
15,TRBV23-1,TRBJ1-5,TRBD1,.,CASRPLGQPNQPQHF,TGCGCCAGCAGACCCCTGGGACAGCCTAATCAGCCCCAGCATTTT
16,TRBV4-1,TRBJ2-6,.,.,CASSQAWVSGANVLTF,TGCGCCAGCAGCCAAGCCTGGGTTTCTGGGGCCAACGTCCTGACTTTC
12,TRBV5-1,TRBJ2-7,.,.,CASSLPSYEQYF,TGCGCCAGCAGCCTACCTAGCTACGAGCAGTACTTC
13,TRBV28,TRBJ2-5,.,once,CASSPLSRETQYF,TGTGCCAGCAGCCCCCTATCTCGAGAGACCCAGTACTTC
15,TRBV5-1,TRBJ1-1,.,.,CASSGRVTLRDEAFF,TGCGCCAGCAGCGGCCGTGTCACTCTAAGAGATGAAGCTTTCTTT
14,TRBV14,TRBJ1-2,.,few,CASSQDRGNYGYTF,TGTGCCAGCAGCCAAGATAGAGGGAACTATGGCTACACCTTC
16,TRBV6-1,TRBJ2-2,TRBD2,.,CASSEFLAGITGELFF,TGTGCCAGCAGTGAATTCCTAGCGGGAATCACCGGGGAGCTGTTTTTT